The 13 T cell receptor beta chains below come from one sample, sequenced in a study of T cells in Graves' hyperthyroidism and ophthalmopathy. Amplified regions were TCR beta CDR3 sequences from RNA transcripts. RT-PCR in the first round (using the HTBI primer set) targeted the TCR CDR3. TCRdb processed the multiplex PCR reads anew with MiXCR; each CDR3 protein has one entry. The profile shows hundreds of thousands of distinct CDR3 sequences, 14% of them singletons. The specimen sequenced was blood. The receptors stem from a young woman with Graves' hyperthyroidism.

The rearrangement uses TRBV27 and TRBJ1-2; 9 nucleotides agree with TRBD1. The germline V gene encodes CDR1 MNHEY and CDR2 SMNVEV (reference sequence). The CDR3 runs 14 residues. J gave up 10 bases and V 2 bases, and 8 bases lay outside the gene matches. The CDR3 loop reads CASSLRTGVLDYTF. The CDR3 region has the DNA TGTGCCAGCAGTTTACGGACAGGGGTCCTAGACTACACCTTC.

In this sample, this clonotype turned up a few times. This chain uses TRBV5-1 with TRBJ2-7; perhaps TRBD2 as D (5 bases). V gave up 4 bases and J gave up 2 bases, with 10 bases separating them. From germline, CDR1 is SGHRS and CDR2 YFSETQ. This CDR3 is built from 13 residues. The CDR3 protein is CASSPEVPYEQYF. The DNA of the CDR3 is TGCGCCAGCAGCCCGGAGGTTCCCTACGAGCAGTACTTC.

This sequence joins TRBV25-1 and TRBJ2-1; TRBD2 matches 10 bases. The CDR3 runs 15 residues. After removal of 4 bases from V and 6 bases from J, the junction contained 6 bases not matched to a gene. Germline CDR1 reads MGHDK; CDR2 reads SYGVNS. CDR3 sequence reads: CASSGLAGDLNEQFF. DNA of the CDR3: TGTGCCAGCAGTGGGCTAGCGGGAGACCTCAATGAGCAGTTCTTC. The variable domain in full, with the rest retrieved from reference TRBV25-1 and TRBJ2-1, is EADIYQTPRYLVIGTGKKITLECSQTMGHDKMYWYQQDPGMELHLIHYSYGVNSTEKGDLSSESTVSRIRTEHFPLTLESARPSHTSQYLCASSGLAGDLNEQFFGPGTRLTVL.

This clonotype has only a few counts. This chain connects TRBV19 to TRBJ2-1, with TRBD1 identical over 10 bases. This CDR3 spans 14 amino acids. With 4 bases clipped from V and 7 bases from J, the junction kept 4 bases outside the gene matches. Per the germline V gene, CDR1 is LNHDA and CDR2 is SQIVND (reference sequence). The DNA for the CDR3 is TGTGCCAGTAGTAGGGGGACAGGGGTGAATGAGCAGTTCTTC. Translation gives CASSRGTGVNEQFF.

This clonotype was seen a few times. J is TRBJ2-2 and V is TRBV5-5; D uncertain. Trimming removed 0 bases at V and 3 bases at J, with 3 bases between. Germline V gene sequence: CDR1 SGHKS, CDR2 YYEKEE (reference sequence). CDR3 size: 13 residues. The CDR3 nucleotides are TGTGCCAGCAGCTTGGGGGACACCGGGGAGCTGTTTTTT. Translating it yields CASSLGDTGELFF. Looking up the rest from reference TRBV5-5 and TRBJ2-2 gives the full variable domain: DAGVTQSPTHLIKTRGQQVTLRCSPISGHKSVSWYQQVLGQGPQFIFQYYEKEERGRGNFPDRFSARQFPNYSSELNVNALLLGDSALYLCASSLGDTGELFFGEGSRLTVL.

The chain links TRBV18 to TRBJ1-4; tentatively, D is TRBD1 (6 bases). This CDR3 region has 16 residues. CDR1 and CDR2 (germline): KGHSH, LQKENI. Trimming took 6 bases from V and 4 from J, leaving 18 bases between them. Here the CDR3 DNA reads TGTGCCAGCTCCCCCCTATCGGGGGGCGGTAATGAAAAACTGTTTTTT. This translates into CASSPLSGGGNEKLFF.

The chain uses TRBV9 and TRBJ2-6; 10 bases are a match to TRBD1. CDR1 and CDR2 from the germline V gene are SGDLS and YYNGEE. The CDR3 loop spans 19 amino acids. After removal of 3 bases from V and 3 bases from J, the junction contained 12 bases not matched to a gene. In DNA, the CDR3 is TGTGCCAGCAGCGGGACAGGGGGGGACCACTATGGTGGGGCCAACGTCCTGACTTTC. It yields the protein CASSGTGGDHYGGANVLTF.

This clonotype appeared a few times. The chain carries TRBV12-3 or TRBV12-4 and TRBJ1-2, with D possibly being TRBD1 (6 bases). The CDR3 totals 14 residues. V was trimmed by 4 bases and J by 8 bases, leaving 17 bases between them. This CDR3 is CASSSEDRLRGYTF. As DNA, the CDR3 is TGTGCCAGCAGTTCTGAGGACAGATTGCGCGGCTACACCTTC.

This clonotype was seen many times. The genes are TRBV28 and TRBJ1-5; tentatively, D is TRBD1 (6 bases). CDR3 length equals 12 residues. Per the germline V gene, CDR1 is MDHEN and CDR2 is SYDVKM. V was trimmed by 2 bases and J by 13 bases, leaving 12 bases between them. CDR3 protein: CASSLAGAEQHF. Written as DNA, the CDR3 is TGTGCCAGCAGTTTAGCGGGGGCCGAGCAGCATTTT.

This clonotype was detected many times. The rearrangement links TRBV3-1 to TRBJ1-6; TRBD1 is a possible D gene (5 bases). There are 15 residues in the CDR3. Between the trimmed V and J ends, which lost 3 bases and 10 bases, there was a span of 16 bases. The germline CDR1 and CDR2 sequences are LGHDT and YNNKEL (reference sequence). In nucleotides, the CDR3 is TGTGCCAGCAGCCATGGGATCGAAAGGGGATCACCCCTCCACTTT. It yields the protein CASSHGIERGSPLHF.

This clonotype was observed a handful of times. V usage is TRBV11-2 and J usage is TRBJ2-3, with 14 bases identical to TRBD2. Germline V lookup: CDR1 SGHAT, CDR2 FQNNGV. After removal of 5 bases from V and 12 bases from J, the junction contained 7 bases not matched to a gene. The CDR3 runs to 14 residues. This chain's CDR3 is CASSGTSGSPRQYF. The CDR3 DNA sequence: TGTGCCAGCAGCGGGACTAGCGGGAGCCCGCGACAGTATTTT.

This rearrangement joins TRBV27 to TRBJ2-1, with D perhaps assigned TRBD1 or TRBD2 (5 bases each). This CDR3 has 17 amino acids. Germline loops: CDR1 MNHEY, CDR2 SMNVEV (reference sequence). Trimming took 1 base from V and 6 from J, leaving 19 bases between them. The CDR3 here is CASSLFAGTYNFNEQFF. The CDR3 nucleotides are TGTGCCAGCAGTTTATTCGCAGGGACGTACAACTTCAATGAGCAGTTCTTC.

This clonotype was seen only a few times. The chain uses TRBV5-6 and TRBJ1-6, with D possibly being TRBD1 (6 bases). Germline-derived CDR1 and CDR2 are SGHDT and YYEEEE. The V end lost 0 bases, the J end lost 7 bases, and 17 bases lay between the germline ends. This CDR3 comprises 17 residues. DNA for the CDR3: TGTGCCAGCAGCTTGGCCGACGAGGACAGTGCCAATTCACCCCTCCACTTT. Translation gives CASSLADEDSANSPLHF. Filled out from reference TRBV5-6 and TRBJ1-6, the complete variable domain reads DAGVTQSPTHLIKTRGQQVTLRCSPKSGHDTVSWYQQALGQGPQFIFQYYEEEERQRGNFPDRFSGHQFPNYSSELNVNALLLGDSALYLCASSLADEDSANSPLHFGNGTRLTVT.